The clone carrying this TCR beta chain was picked up many times. Antigen specificity is unknown. This sample was taken from a study of T cells in Graves' hyperthyroidism and ophthalmopathy. Study background: The authors collected peripheral blood at initial diagnosis, before any treatment.

RNA transcripts yielded amplified TCR beta CDR3 regions. HTBI primers were the set used in a first-round RT-PCR of the TCR CDR3. Each CDR3 protein is one row after TCRdb ran MiXCR on the multiplex PCR reads. Among approximately 590,000 distinct CDR3 sequences, approximately 15% were seen once, and the ten largest hold under 8%. Study results and limitations: In the blood, most expanded thyroid clonotypes above 0.001 appeared as well.

The PBMCs studied were ones that came from about 10 ml fresh peripheral blood. V was shortened by 5 bases and J by 8 bases, with 19 bases between the two germline ends. In germline, CDR1 is SEHNR, CDR2 FQNEAQ (reference sequence). This CDR3 is built from 15 residues. Sequenced: blood. This clonotype was obtained from a woman in her 30s with Graves' hyperthyroidism. The chain uses TRBV7-9 and TRBJ2-1; unclear D gene. CDR3 nucleotide sequence: TGTGCCAGCAGCCCCTTTAGACCCAGCCGAGATGAGCAGTTCTTC. As protein: CASSPFRPSRDEQFF.